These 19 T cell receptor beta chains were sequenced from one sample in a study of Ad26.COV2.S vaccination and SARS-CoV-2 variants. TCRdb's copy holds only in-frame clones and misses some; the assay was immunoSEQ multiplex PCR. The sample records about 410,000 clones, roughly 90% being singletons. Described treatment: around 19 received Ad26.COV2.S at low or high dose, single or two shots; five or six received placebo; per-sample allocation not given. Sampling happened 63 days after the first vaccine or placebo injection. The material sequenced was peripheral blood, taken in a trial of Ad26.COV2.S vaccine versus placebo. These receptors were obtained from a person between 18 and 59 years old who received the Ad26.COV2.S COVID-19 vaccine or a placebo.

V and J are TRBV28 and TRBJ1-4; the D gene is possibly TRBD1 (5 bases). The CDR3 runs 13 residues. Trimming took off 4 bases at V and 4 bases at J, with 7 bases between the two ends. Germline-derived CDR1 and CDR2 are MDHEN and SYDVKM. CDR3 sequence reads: CASSSDSNEKLFF. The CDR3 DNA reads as TGTGCCAGCAGTTCAGACAGTAATGAAAAACTGTTTTTT.

The chain's CDR3 is CASSKQGSLTEAFF. The CDR3 DNA is TGTGCCAGCTCTAAGCAAGGGAGTCTCACTGAAGCTTTCTTT. This chain connects TRBV18 to TRBJ1-1, with unresolved D. In germline, CDR1 is KGHSH, CDR2 LQKENI. V lost 6 bases and J lost 4, with 15 bases in between. CDR3 size: 14 residues.

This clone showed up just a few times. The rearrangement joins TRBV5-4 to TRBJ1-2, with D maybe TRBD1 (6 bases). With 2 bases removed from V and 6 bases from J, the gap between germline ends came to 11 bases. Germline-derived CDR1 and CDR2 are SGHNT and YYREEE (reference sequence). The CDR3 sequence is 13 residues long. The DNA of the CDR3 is TGTGCCAGCAGCTTCCGAGGGGGAGATGGCTACACCTTC. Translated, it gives CASSFRGGDGYTF.

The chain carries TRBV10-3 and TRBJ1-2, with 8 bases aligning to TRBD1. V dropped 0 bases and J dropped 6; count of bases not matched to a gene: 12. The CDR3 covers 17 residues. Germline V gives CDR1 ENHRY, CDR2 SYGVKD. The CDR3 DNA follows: TGTGCCATCAGTGAGTCGGTTATGTTGACAGGGGTAAATGGCTACACCTTC. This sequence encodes CAISESVMLTGVNGYTF.

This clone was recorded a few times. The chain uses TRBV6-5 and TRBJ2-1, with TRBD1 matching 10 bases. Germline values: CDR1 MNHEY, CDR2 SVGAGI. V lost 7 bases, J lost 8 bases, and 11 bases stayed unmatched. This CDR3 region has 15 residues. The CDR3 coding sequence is TGTGCCAGCAATATCGGGACAGGGGCTGGGGATGAGCAGTTCTTC. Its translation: CASNIGTGAGDEQFF.

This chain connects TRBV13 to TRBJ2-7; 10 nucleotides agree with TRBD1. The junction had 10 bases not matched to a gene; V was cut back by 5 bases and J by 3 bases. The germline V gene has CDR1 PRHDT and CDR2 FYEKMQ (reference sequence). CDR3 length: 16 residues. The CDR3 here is CASSLRTGGSFYEQYF. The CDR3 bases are TGTGCCAGCAGCCTGCGGACAGGGGGTAGTTTCTACGAGCAGTACTTC.

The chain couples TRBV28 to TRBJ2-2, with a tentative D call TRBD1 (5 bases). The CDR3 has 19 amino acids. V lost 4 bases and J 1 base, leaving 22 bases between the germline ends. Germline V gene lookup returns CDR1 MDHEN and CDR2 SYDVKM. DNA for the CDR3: TGTGCCAGCAGTTCTAATCCTGGCAGGGCAGGTGGGAACACCGGGGAGCTGTTTTTT. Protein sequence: CASSSNPGRAGGNTGELFF.

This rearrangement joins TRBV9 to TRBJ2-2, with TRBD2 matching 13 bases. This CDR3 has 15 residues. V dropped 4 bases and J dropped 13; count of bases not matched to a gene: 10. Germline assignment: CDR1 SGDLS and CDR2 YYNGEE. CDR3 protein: CASSPRLAGGGWLFF. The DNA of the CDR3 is TGTGCCAGCAGCCCCCGACTAGCGGGGGGCGGGTGGCTGTTTTTT.

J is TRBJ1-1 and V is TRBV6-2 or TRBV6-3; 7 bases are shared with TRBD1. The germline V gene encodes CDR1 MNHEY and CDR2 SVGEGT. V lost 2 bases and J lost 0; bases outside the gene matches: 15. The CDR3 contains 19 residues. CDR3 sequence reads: CASSYTTGPADALNTEAFF. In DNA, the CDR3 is TGTGCCAGCAGTTACACGACAGGGCCCGCCGACGCGTTGAACACTGAAGCTTTCTTT.

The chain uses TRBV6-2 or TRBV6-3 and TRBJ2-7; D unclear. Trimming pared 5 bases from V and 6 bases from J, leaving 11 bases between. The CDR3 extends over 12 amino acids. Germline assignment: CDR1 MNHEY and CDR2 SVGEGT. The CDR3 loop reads CASSTGRLEQYF. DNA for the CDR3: TGTGCCAGCAGTACCGGGCGACTCGAGCAGTACTTC.

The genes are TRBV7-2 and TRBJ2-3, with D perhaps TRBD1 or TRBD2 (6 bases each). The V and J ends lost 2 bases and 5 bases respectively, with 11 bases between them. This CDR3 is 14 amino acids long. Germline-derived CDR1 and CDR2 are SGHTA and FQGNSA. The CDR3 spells CASSLPGAGDTQYF. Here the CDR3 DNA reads TGTGCCAGCAGCTTACCGGGGGCTGGAGATACGCAGTATTTT.

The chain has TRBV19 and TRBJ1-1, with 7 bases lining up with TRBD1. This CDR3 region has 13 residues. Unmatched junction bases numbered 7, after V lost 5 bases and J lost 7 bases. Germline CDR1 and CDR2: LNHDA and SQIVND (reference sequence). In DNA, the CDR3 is TGTGCCAGTAGTTATACAGGGGTGGTTGAAGCTTTCTTT. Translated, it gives CASSYTGVVEAFF.

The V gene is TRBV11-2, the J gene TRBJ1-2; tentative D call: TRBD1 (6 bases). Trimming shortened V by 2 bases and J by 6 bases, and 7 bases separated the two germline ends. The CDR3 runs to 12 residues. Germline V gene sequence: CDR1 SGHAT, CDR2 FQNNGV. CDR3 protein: CASSLQGNGYTF. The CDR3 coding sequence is TGTGCCAGCAGCTTACAGGGGAATGGCTACACCTTC.

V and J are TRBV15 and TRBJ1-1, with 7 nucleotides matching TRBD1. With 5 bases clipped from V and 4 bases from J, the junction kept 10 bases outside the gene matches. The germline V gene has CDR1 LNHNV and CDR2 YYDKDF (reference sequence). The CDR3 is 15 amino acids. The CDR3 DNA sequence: TGTGCCACCAGCCTACCGACAGGGAGGGTCACTGAAGCTTTCTTT. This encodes CATSLPTGRVTEAFF.

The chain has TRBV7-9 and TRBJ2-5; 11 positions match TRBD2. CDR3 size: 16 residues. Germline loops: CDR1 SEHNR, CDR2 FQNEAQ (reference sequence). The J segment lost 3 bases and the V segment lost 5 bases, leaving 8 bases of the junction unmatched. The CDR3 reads CASSATVSGGEETQYF. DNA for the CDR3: TGTGCCAGCAGCGCGACCGTTAGCGGGGGGGAAGAGACCCAGTACTTC.

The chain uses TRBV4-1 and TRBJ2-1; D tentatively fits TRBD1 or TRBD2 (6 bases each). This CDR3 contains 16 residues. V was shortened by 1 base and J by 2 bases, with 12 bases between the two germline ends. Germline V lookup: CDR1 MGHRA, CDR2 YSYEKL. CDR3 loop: CASSQGGGTPYNEQFF. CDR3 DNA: TGCGCCAGCAGCCAAGGCGGCGGGACACCCTACAATGAGCAGTTCTTC.

The CDR3 region is CASRSPGQTDPYYGYTF. CDR3 DNA sequence: TGCGCCAGCAGGTCACCGGGACAAACGGACCCTTACTATGGCTACACCTTC. The J gene is TRBJ1-2, the V gene TRBV4-1, with D perhaps TRBD1 (6 bases). Trimming cost V 6 bases and J 3 bases, with 23 bases left between them. CDR1 is MGHRA and CDR2 is YSYEKL in the germline V gene. The length of the CDR3 is 17 residues.

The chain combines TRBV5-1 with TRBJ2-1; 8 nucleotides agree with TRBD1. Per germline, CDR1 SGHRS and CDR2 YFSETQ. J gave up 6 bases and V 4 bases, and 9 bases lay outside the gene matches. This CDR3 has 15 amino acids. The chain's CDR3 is CASSPQGAKGNEQFF. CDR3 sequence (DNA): TGCGCCAGCAGCCCCCAGGGGGCGAAGGGCAATGAGCAGTTCTTC.

The CDR3 region is CASSLGRRADEQYF. The CDR3 bases are TGTGCCAGCAGTTTGGGACGCCGGGCGGACGAGCAGTACTTC. This chain connects TRBV28 to TRBJ2-7; D could derive from TRBD1 or TRBD2 (5 bases each). CDR1 is MDHEN, CDR2 SYDVKM, per germline. Between the trimmed V and J ends, which lost 3 bases and 5 bases, there was a span of 14 bases. CDR3 length: 14 residues.